This TCR beta chain was sequenced for a study of T cells in Graves' hyperthyroidism and ophthalmopathy. RNA transcripts yielded amplified TCR beta CDR3 regions. Initially, a first-round RT-PCR of the TCR CDR3 employed the HTBI primer set. MiXCR was run by TCRdb on the multiplex PCR reads, yielding one entry per CDR3 protein. The data hold more than 300,000 distinct CDR3 sequences, with around 20% observed a single time. Germline CDR1 and CDR2: MGHRA and YSYEKL. V lost 0 bases, J lost 5 bases, and 20 bases lay in between. This CDR3 has 17 residues. In the ophthalmopathy cohort, Clinical Activity Score was at least 3, NOSPECS grade at least 4, and duration under 3 months.

This chain joins TRBV4-1 and TRBJ2-7; unclear D gene. The clonotype was recovered from a man younger than 35 with Graves' ophthalmopathy. The material sequenced was blood. The CDR3 loop is CASSQEFFDFTDHEQYF. The CDR3 coding sequence is TGCGCCAGCAGCCAAGAATTCTTTGACTTCACGGACCACGAGCAGTACTTC.